A selection of T cell receptor beta chains follows, all from one sample in a study. Each CDR3 protein is one row after TCRdb ran MiXCR on the 5' RACE reads. Here the sample spans about 32,000 distinct CDR3 sequences, around 27% being singletons. The sequencing sample was made of tumor-infiltrating Tregs sorted from the breast tumor. The receptors come from a female donor with breast cancer. CDR3s include the opening cysteine and the closing phenylalanine or tryptophan.

length	V	CDR3
13	TRBV29-1	CSANPGGSYEQYF
13	TRBV7-9	CASSGGGKDGYTF
14	TRBV19	CASSIGSPNTEAFF
13	TRBV3-1	CASSQQGNYDYTF
16	TRBV20-1	CSAGPRRSCSYNEQFF
17	TRBV6-5	CASRPLGVFGNTGELFF
15	TRBV7-3	CASSPALAGRNEQFF
12	TRBV20-1	CSAPAVRAEQFF
14	TRBV9	CASSVAFGTGETFF
14	TRBV15	CATSGWTQRDGYTF
16	TRBV19	CASSSPGQGRSYEQYF
13	TRBV5-1	CASSFSDTGELFF
16	TRBV11-2	CASSLRRAPAGNTIYF
15	TRBV19	CASSAIAGALGEQFF
15	TRBV11-3	CASSPRTGGYNEQFF
15	TRBV4-1	CASSHHGGPSDEQYF
12	TRBV15	CATRDQGLEQFF
10	TRBV7-9	CASSRNEQFF
14	TRBV5-1	CASTLGGPYNEQFF
13	TRBV7-9	CASSRAAYNEQFF
13	TRBV7-3	CASSSYEADTQYF
15	TRBV20-1	CSPSPADSSSYEQYF
17	TRBV15	CATSRDSPAGRKNEQFF
16	TRBV24-1	CATSDLQGQGQQPQHF
18	TRBV4-1	CASSPLVTWTSSYNKQFF
10	TRBV29-1	CSVMESEAFF
16	TRBV6-5	CASSYSTAVGTYEQYF
15	TRBV27	CASSPDWDSKETQYF
14	TRBV29-1	CSVAWGQGFGEQYF
16	TRBV11-2	CASSSPGTGDYNEQFF
15	TRBV6-5	CASSGKGLSAYEQYF
15	TRBV7-9	CASSQGTSMNTEAFF
14	TRBV20-1	CSARGPSSSYEQYF
19	TRBV5-6	CASSLVGTGTRVTYNEQFF
13	TRBV6-1	CASSEPPDGGYTF
18	TRBV7-6	CASSSSPHGTSSTDTQYF
16	TRBV18	CASSRAGGAKNTEAFF
15	TRBV20-1	CSASDREGYNSPLHF
14	TRBV20-1	CSARGREDYNEQFF
15	TRBV2	CASSPDRPLGDTQYF
15	TRBV7-3	CASSLRPGGPDTQYF
14	TRBV18	CASSPLKRENEQFF
17	TRBV12-3/TRBV12-4	CASSLPRRQYEGNTIYF
11	TRBV29-1	CSVEDAEEQYF
17	TRBV19	CASSIPGTSGRANEQFF
13	TRBV4-2	CASHFTTSGEQFF
12	TRBV5-1	CASSLLEDTQYF
15	TRBV6-6	CASSRTGWSNQPQHF
15	TRBV12-3/TRBV12-4	CASSSGLLAYNEQFF
14	TRBV2	CASSEGQFNQPQHF
11	TRBV20-1	CSASGRYGYTF
14	TRBV30	CAWSVGTGGEKLFF
14	TRBV20-1	CSARVAGGPLEQYF
12	TRBV29-1	CSVPGHRRRAFF
15	TRBV7-9	CASSLSLLRNNEQFF